This is a list of T cell receptor beta chains from one sample in a study of radiation and T cells in renal cell carcinoma. The assay was immunoSEQ multiplex PCR, and TCRdb's table has in-frame clones only and misses some. The data contain some 150,000 clones, about 91% of them singletons. This material consisted of blood, taken from a patient whose treatment included radiotherapy and nephrectomy. The receptors come from a woman aged 45-60 years with renal cell carcinoma. Both conserved end residues are part of each CDR3. D genes are given only for firm matches. Part of the rows lack a size; the others show once, few, many or a class for expanded clones.

size	V	D	J	CDR3	DNA
few	TRBV6-5	NA	TRBJ1-1	CASSRQVNTEAFF	TGTGCCAGCAGTAGACAGGTGAACACTGAAGCTTTCTTT
NA	TRBV5-1	NA	TRBJ1-6	CASSLARVGENSPLHF	TGCGCCAGCAGCTTAGCCCGGGTAGGGGAAAATTCACCCCTCCACTTT
few	TRBV20-1	NA	TRBJ2-1	CSARESGEQFF	TGCAGTGCTAGAGAGAGCGGAGAGCAGTTCTTC
NA	TRBV9	NA	TRBJ2-5	CASSAPGVRSQETQYF	TGTGCCAGCAGTGCACCAGGGGTGCGCTCTCAAGAGACCCAGTACTTC
NA	TRBV7-2	NA	TRBJ2-5	CASTLDGFQETQYF	TGTGCCAGCACCTTGGACGGATTTCAAGAGACCCAGTACTTC
NA	TRBV21-1	NA	TRBJ2-1	CASSKDWTPLPGNEQFF	TGTGCCAGCAGCAAAGATTGGACCCCCCTTCCGGGAAATGAGCAGTTCTTC
NA	TRBV6-6	NA	TRBJ1-6	CASSYSSVIDSPLHF	TGTGCCAGCAGTTACTCATCGGTCATAGATTCACCCCTCCACTTT
NA	TRBV27	NA	TRBJ1-4	CASSFGYTNEKLFF	TGTGCCAGCAGTTTCGGGTATACTAATGAAAAACTGTTTTTT
NA	TRBV29-1	NA	TRBJ1-6	CSVMEGASNSPLHF	TGCAGCGTCATGGAGGGAGCAAGCAATTCACCCCTCCACTTT
NA	TRBV6-6	TRBD2	TRBJ2-1	CASSPRTSAQGEQFF	TGTGCCAGCAGTCCAAGGACTAGCGCTCAAGGTGAGCAGTTCTTC
NA	TRBV7-2	TRBD1	TRBJ1-5	CASSIRGTGFNQPQHF	TGTGCCAGCAGCATACGTGGGACAGGCTTCAATCAGCCCCAGCATTTT
NA	TRBV6-1	NA	TRBJ2-3	CASSVSGGYTQYF	TGTGCCAGCAGTGTTTCCGGGGGTTATACGCAGTATTTT
few	TRBV7-3	NA	TRBJ1-1	CASRLGQQNTEAFF	TGTGCCAGCAGACTAGGGCAGCAGAACACTGAAGCTTTCTTT
NA	TRBV9	NA	TRBJ1-2	CASSPRGGNYGYTF	TGTGCCAGCAGCCCAAGGGGGGGGAACTATGGCTACACCTTC
NA	TRBV7-3	TRBD2	TRBJ2-2	CASSLGLAGGSGELFF	TGTGCCAGCAGCCTAGGACTAGCGGGGGGCTCCGGGGAGCTGTTTTTT